This record looks at one TCR beta chain sequence and its context. The antigen remains unidentified. This sample is part of a study of glioma-infiltrating T cells. TCR alpha and beta CDR3 regions were amplified from RNA using iRepertoire nested multiplex PCR. Using its own MiXCR run on the multiplex PCR reads, TCRdb lists one record per CDR3 protein. The table lists approximately 89,000 distinct CDR3 sequences, about 23% of them singletons, with about 6.6% in the top ten. The J segment lost 4 bases and the V segment lost 6 bases, leaving 8 bases of the junction unmatched. The CDR3 is 14 amino acids. CDR1 MNHNS and CDR2 SASEGT come from the germline V gene. Study results and limitations: Tissue and blood shared very few CDR3 sequences.

The sample taken for sequencing was glioma tissue, nonneoplastic brain tissue, or PBMCs (not recorded which). The chain has TRBV6-1 and TRBJ2-5; TRBD1 matches at 7 bases. The receptor's source is a human donor with low-grade glioma or glioblastoma, undergoing nonglioma brain surgery, or in good health (not recorded which). The CDR3 sequence: CASSEQGRRETQYF. The CDR3 nucleotides are TGTGCCAGCAGCGAACAGGGGAGAAGAGAGACCCAGTACTTC.